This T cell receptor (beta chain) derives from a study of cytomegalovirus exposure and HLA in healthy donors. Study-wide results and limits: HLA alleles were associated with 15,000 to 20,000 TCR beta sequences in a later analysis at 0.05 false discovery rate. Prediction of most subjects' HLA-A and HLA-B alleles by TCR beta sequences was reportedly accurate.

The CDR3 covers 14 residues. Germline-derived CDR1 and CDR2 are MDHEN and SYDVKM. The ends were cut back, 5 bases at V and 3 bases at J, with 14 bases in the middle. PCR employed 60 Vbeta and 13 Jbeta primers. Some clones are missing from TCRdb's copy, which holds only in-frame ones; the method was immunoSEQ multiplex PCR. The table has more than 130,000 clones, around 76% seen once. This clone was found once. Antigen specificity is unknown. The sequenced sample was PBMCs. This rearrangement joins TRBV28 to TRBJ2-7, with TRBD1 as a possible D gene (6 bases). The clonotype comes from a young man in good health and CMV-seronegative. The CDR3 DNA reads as TGTGCCAGCAGTGATCCAGGGGCGCTCTACGAGCAGTACTTC. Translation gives CASSDPGALYEQYF.